A single TCR beta chain is shown here with its context. Authors' processing steps: Amplified reference gene primers provided the basis for estimating nucleated cell counts. Data came from immunoSEQ multiplex PCR; TCRdb stores just in-frame clones and leaves some out. V, J and clone size reflect that table, while D and trimming were determined from the DNA. The repertoire has some 150,000 clones, approximately 86% of them found once; the top ten carry 0.63%. The sample belongs to a study of blood T cell repertoires in COVID-19. The overall study: Whether acute or convalescent, the COVID-19 samples came from the United States, Italy and Spain. PBMCs, B-cell-depleted T cells, or T cells were the source of the cDNA or gDNA that made up the material.

Patients at the Seattle site were enrolled during active infection and followed longitudinally. Germline V lookup: CDR1 ENHRY, CDR2 SYGVKD. Trimming removed 11 bases at V and 4 bases at J, with 14 bases between. The length of the CDR3 is 12 residues. The specimen sequenced was peripheral blood. The source is a man in his 60s with COVID-19, enrolled during active disease. J is TRBJ2-5 and V is TRBV10-3; D uncertain. The CDR3 region is CAASPRIETQYF. The CDR3 DNA is TGTGCCGCCAGCCCCAGGATAGAGACCCAGTACTTC.